This T cell receptor beta chain was recovered during a study of blood T cell repertoires in COVID-19. Study-wide context: Donors in the United States, Italy and Spain gave samples during acute or convalescent COVID-19.

V was trimmed by 5 bases and J by 2 bases, leaving 18 bases between them. The CDR3 runs to 16 residues. Germline V gene data show CDR1 as MDHEN and CDR2 as SYDVKM. Two consecutive negative NP/OP PCR tests, clearance, or resolved symptoms defined Cohort 3 recovery. The table came from immunoSEQ multiplex PCR; TCRdb's copy has only in-frame clones and leaves some out. Found here are approximately 300,000 clones, around 84% of them singletons; the top ten hold about 10%. The rearrangement uses TRBV28 and TRBJ1-2, with D tentatively TRBD1 (6 bases). The TCR comes from a woman between 18 and 29 years old who had recovered from COVID-19. The sample was PBMCs or T cells enriched from blood (not recorded which). This CDR3 is CASSLGGGATNYGYTF. The CDR3 bases are TGTGCCAGCAGTCTGGGCGGGGGCGCTACCAACTATGGCTACACCTTC.